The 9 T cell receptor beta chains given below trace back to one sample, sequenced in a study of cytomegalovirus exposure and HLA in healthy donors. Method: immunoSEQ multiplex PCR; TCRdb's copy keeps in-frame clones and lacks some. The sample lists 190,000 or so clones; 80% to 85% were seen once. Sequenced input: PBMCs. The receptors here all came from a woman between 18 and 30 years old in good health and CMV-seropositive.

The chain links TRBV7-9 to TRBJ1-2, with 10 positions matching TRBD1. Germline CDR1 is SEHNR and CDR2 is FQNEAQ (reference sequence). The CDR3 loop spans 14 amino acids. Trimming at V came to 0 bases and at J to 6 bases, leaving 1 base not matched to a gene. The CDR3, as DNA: TGTGCCAGCAGCTTAGCGGGGACAGGGGATGGCTACACCTTC. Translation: CASSLAGTGDGYTF.

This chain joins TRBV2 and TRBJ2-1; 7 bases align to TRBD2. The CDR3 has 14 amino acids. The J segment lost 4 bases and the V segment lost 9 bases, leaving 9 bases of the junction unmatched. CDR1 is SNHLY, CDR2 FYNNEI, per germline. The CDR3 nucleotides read TGTGCCAGGGGGGGGGACGTAGGATACAATGAGCAGTTCTTC. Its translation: CARGGDVGYNEQFF.

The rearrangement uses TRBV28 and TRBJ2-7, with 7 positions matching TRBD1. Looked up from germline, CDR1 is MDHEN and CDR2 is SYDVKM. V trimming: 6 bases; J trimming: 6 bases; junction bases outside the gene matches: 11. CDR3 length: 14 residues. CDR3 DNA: TGTGCCAGCAGGACGCATTCACCAGGGGGCGAGCAGTACTTC. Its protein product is CASRTHSPGGEQYF.

CDR3 DNA sequence: TGTGCCAGCAGCCCTCCTTTAATGGGACTTCGGGATACGCAGTATTTT. Amino acids: CASSPPLMGLRDTQYF. The chain links TRBV9 to TRBJ2-3; a possible D gene is TRBD2 (6 bases). Per germline, CDR1 SGDLS and CDR2 YYNGEE. The V gene lost 4 bases and the J gene lost 6 bases, with 21 bases spanning the gap. The CDR3 has 16 amino acids.

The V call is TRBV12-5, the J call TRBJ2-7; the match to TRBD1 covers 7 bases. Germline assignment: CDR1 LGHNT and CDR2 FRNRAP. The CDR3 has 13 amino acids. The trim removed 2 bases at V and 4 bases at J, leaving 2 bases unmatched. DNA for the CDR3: TGTGCTAGTGGTTTGTCACAGGGGTACGAGCAGTACTTC. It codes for CASGLSQGYEQYF.

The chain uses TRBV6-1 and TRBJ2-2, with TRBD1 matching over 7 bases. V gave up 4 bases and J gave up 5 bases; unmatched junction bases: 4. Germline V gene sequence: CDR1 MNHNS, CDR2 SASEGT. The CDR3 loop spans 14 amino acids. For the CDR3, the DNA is TGTGCCAGCAGTGGACAGGGTCAAACCGGGGAGCTGTTTTTT. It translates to CASSGQGQTGELFF.

CDR3 region: CASSFPRAGGPEETQYF. The CDR3 region has the DNA TGTGCCAGCAGCTTCCCCCGAGCGGGGGGGCCGGAAGAGACCCAGTACTTC. The chain employs TRBV5-6 and TRBJ2-5, with 10 bases lining up with TRBD2. V lost 2 bases, J lost 3 bases, and 10 bases stayed unmatched. This CDR3 has 17 residues. CDR1 and CDR2 (germline): SGHDT, YYEEEE.

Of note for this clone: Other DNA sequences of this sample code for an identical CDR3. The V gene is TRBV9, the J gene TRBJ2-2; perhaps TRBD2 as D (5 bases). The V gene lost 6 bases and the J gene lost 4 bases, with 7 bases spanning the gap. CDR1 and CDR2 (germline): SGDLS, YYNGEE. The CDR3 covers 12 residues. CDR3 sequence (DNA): TGTGCCAGCAACCGGGGCACCGGGGAGCTGTTTTTT. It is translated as CASNRGTGELFF.

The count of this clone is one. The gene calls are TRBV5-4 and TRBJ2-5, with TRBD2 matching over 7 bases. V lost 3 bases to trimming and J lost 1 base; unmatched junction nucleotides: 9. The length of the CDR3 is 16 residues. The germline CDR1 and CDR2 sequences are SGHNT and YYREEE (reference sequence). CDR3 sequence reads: CASSSPGRGGQETQYF. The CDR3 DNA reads TGTGCCAGCAGCTCCCCGGGGCGCGGGGGCCAAGAGACCCAGTACTTC. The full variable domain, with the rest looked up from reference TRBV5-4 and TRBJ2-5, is ETGVTQSPTHLIKTRGQQVTLRCSSQSGHNTVSWYQQALGQGPQFIFQYYREEENGRGNFPPRFSGLQFPNYSSELNVNALELDDSALYLCASSSPGRGGQETQYFGPGTRLLVL.